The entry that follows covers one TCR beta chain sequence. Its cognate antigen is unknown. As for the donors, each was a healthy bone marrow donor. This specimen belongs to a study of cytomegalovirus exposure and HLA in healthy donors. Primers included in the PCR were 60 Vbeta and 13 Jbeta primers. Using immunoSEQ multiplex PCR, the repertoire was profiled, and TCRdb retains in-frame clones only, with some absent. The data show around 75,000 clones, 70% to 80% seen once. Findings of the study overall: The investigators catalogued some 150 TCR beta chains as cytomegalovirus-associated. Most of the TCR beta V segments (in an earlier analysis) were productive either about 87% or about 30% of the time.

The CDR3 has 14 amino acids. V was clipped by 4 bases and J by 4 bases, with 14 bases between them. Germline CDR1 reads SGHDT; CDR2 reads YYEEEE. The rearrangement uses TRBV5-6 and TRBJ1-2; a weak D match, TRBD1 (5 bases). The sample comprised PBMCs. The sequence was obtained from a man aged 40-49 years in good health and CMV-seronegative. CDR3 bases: TGTGCCAGCAGCCAAGACAGACAACTCTATGGCTACACCTTC. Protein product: CASSQDRQLYGYTF. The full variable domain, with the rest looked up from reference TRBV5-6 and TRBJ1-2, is DAGVTQSPTHLIKTRGQQVTLRCSPKSGHDTVSWYQQALGQGPQFIFQYYEEEERQRGNFPDRFSGHQFPNYSSELNVNALLLGDSALYLCASSQDRQLYGYTFGSGTRLTVV.